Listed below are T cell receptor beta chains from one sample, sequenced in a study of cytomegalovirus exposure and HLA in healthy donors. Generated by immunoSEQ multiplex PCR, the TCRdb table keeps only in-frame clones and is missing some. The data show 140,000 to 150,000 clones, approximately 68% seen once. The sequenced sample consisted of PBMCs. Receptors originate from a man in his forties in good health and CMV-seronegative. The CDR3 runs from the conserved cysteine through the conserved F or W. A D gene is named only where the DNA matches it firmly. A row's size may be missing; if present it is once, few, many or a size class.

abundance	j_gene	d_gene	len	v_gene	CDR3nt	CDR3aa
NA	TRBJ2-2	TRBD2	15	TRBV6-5	TGTGCCAGCAGTCGAACGACTAGCGGGGCTGGGGAGCTGTTTTTT	CASSRTTSGAGELFF
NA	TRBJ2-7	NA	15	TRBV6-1	TGTGCCAGCAGGATGGGGCAGGGGGGCTCCTACGAGCAGTACTTC	CASRMGQGGSYEQYF
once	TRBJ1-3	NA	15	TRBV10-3	TGTGCCACCGGGGTAGGGGGTGCAGGTGGAAACACCATATATTTT	CATGVGGAGGNTIYF
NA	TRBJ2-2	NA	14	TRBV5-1	TGCGCCAGCAGCTTGCGGGGGGCAGGCGGGGAGCTGTTTTTT	CASSLRGAGGELFF
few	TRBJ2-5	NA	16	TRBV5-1	TGCGCCAGCAGCTCCACCGTTCGGGGGATAGGGGAGACCCAGTACTTC	CASSSTVRGIGETQYF
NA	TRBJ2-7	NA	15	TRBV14	TGTGCCAGCAGCCAAGGGTCAGGGATCTCCTACGAGCAGTACTTC	CASSQGSGISYEQYF
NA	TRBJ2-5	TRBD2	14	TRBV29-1	TGCAGCGTTGAAGTTAGCGGGGGGAAAGAGACCCAGTACTTC	CSVEVSGGKETQYF
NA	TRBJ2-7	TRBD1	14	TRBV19	TGTGCCAGTAGTATCGTACAGGGGGCCTACGAGCAGTACTTC	CASSIVQGAYEQYF
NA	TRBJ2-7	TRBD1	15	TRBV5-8	TGTGCCAGCAGCTTGGGACAGGGGGCGTTCTACGAGCAGTACTTC	CASSLGQGAFYEQYF
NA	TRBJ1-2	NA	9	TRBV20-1	TGCAGTGCCGGGAGGGGTGCAACCTTC	CSAGRGATF
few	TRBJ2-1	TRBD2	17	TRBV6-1	TGTGCCAGCAGTGATGCCCCGGGACTAGCGTCCTACAATGAGCAGTTCTTC	CASSDAPGLASYNEQFF
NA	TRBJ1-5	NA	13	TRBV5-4	TGTGCCAGCAGTTTCGACACGTTTGAGCCCCAGCATTTT	CASSFDTFEPQHF
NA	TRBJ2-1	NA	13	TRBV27	TGTGCCAGCAGTCTAACAACAGGGCAAGAGCAGTTCTTC	CASSLTTGQEQFF
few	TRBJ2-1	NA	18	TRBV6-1	TGTGCCAGCAGGGAACCCCGGGGAAGATTAAGCTCCTACAATGAGCAGTTCTTC	CASREPRGRLSSYNEQFF
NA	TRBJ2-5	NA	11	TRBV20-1	TGCAGTGCTAGACAACAAGAGACCCAGTACTTC	CSARQQETQYF
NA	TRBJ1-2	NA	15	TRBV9	TGTGCCAGCAGCGTAGCTCACCGACCCTTGGAGCGCTACACCTTC	CASSVAHRPLERYTF
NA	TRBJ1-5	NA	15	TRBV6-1	TGTGCCAGCAGTGATTGGAGAGAGGGCAATCAGCCCCAGCATTTT	CASSDWREGNQPQHF